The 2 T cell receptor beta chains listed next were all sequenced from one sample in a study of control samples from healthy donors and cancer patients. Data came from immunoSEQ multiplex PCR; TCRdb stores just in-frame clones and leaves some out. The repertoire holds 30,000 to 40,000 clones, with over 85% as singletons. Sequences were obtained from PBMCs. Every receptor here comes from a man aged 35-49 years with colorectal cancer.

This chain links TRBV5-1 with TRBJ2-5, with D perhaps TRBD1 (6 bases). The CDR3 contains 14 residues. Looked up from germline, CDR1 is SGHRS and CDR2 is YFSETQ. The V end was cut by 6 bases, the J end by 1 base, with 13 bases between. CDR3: CASTTGRGQETQYF. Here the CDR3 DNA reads TGCGCCAGCACGACGGGCAGGGGCCAAGAGACCCAGTACTTC. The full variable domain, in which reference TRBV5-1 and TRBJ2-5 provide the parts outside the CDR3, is KAGVTQTPRYLIKTRGQQVTLSCSPISGHRSVSWYQQTPGQGLQFLFEYFSETQRNKGNFPGRFSGRQFSNSRSEMNVSTLELGDSALYLCASTTGRGQETQYFGPGTRLLVL.

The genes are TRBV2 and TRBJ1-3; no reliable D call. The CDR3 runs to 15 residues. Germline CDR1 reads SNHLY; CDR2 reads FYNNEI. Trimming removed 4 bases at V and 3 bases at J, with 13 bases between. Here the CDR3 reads CASSGRAPVGNTIYF. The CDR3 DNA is TGTGCCAGCAGTGGGAGGGCGCCGGTTGGAAACACCATATATTTT.